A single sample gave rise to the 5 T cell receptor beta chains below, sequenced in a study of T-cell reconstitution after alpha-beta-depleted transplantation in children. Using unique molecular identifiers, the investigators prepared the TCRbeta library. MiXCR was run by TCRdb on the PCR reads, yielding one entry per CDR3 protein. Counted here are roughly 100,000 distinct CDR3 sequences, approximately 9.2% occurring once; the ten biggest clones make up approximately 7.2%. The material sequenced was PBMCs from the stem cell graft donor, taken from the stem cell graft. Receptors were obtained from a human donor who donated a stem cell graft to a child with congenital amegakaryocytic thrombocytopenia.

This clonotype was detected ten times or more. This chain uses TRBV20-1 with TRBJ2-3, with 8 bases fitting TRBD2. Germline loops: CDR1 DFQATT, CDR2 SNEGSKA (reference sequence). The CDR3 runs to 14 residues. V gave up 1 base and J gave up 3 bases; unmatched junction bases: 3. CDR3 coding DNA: TGCAGTGCTAGAGTGCGGGGGGTGACAGATACGCAGTATTTT. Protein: CSARVRGVTDTQYF.

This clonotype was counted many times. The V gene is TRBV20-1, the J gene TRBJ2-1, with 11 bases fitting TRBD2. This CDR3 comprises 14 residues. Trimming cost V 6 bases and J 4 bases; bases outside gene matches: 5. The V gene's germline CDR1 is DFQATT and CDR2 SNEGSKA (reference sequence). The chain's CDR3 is CSAPRLAGYNEQFF. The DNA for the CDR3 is TGCAGTGCCCCGAGACTAGCGGGGTACAATGAGCAGTTCTTC.

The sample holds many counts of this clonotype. In DNA form, the CDR3 reads TGTGCCAGCAGCCTCGGGACAGGGAGAATGACTGAAGCTTTCTTT. This gives the protein CASSLGTGRMTEAFF. The rearrangement joins TRBV12-3 or TRBV12-4 to TRBJ1-1; TRBD1 matches 9 bases. Unmatched junction bases numbered 10, after V lost 6 bases and J lost 5 bases. The CDR3 contains 15 residues.

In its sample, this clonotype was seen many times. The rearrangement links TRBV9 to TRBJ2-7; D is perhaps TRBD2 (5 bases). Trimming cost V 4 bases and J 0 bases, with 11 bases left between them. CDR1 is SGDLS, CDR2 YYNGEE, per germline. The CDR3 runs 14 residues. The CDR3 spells CASSPLTTSYEQYF. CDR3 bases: TGTGCCAGCAGCCCGCTGACTACCTCCTACGAGCAGTACTTC.

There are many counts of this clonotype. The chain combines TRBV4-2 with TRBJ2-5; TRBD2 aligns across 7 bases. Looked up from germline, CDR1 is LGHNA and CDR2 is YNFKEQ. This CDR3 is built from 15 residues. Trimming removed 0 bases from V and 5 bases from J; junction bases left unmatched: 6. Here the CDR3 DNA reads TGTGCCAGCAGCCAAGATCCACGACTAGCCGAGACCCAGTACTTC. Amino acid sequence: CASSQDPRLAETQYF.